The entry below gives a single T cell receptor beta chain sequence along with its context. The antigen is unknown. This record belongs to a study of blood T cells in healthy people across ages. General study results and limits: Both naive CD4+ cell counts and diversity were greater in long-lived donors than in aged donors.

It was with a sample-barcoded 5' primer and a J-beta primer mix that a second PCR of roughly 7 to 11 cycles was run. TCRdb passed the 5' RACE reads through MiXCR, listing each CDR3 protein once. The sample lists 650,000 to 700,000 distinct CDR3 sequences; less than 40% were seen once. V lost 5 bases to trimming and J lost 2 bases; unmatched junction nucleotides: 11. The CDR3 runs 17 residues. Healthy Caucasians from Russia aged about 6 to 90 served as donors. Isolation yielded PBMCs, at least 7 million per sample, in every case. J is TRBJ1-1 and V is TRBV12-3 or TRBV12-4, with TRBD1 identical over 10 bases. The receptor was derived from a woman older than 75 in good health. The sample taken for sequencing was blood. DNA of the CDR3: TGTGCCAGCAGTCCCTCAAGGGACAGGGGCCCCAACACTGAAGCTTTCTTT. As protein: CASSPSRDRGPNTEAFF.